This T cell receptor (beta chain) was captured in a study of OX40 agonist ivuxolimab in advanced cancers. Regarding the complete study: The costimulatory receptor OX40 (CD134) was targeted by ivuxolimab, a fully human IgG2 agonistic monoclonal antibody. Intravenous ivuxolimab was administered to patients every 2 weeks at six dose levels: 0.01, 0.1, 0.3, 1.5, 3 and 10 mg/kg. Of the 50 or so patients in dose escalation, 19 had hepatocellular carcinoma, some 15 had melanoma, 9 had renal cell carcinoma and 9 had head and neck cancer. The dose-escalation cohort was about 83% male with a mean age of approximately 60 years, ranging from roughly 20 to 80. Prior anti-PD-1, anti-PD-L1 or anti-CTLA-4 therapy was permitted, and approximately 42% of dose-escalation patients had received checkpoint inhibitors. Partial responses occurred in three dose-escalation patients, of whom one had hepatocellular carcinoma and two had cutaneous melanoma. The point of sequencing TCRbeta in the periphery was to test whether ivuxolimab changed TCR sequence diversity and drove clonal T-cell expansion. The paper describes the monotherapy dose-escalation part (N = 52 patients) of the phase I trial of ivuxolimab.

Turning to this clone: The antigen it recognizes is unknown. Per-nucleotide qualities are absent, and no much larger clonotype sits a single base away.

The CDR3, from cysteine to phenylalanine, totals 16 residues. The DNA shown is the 48-base CDR3, in frame from base 1. The study at large found these results: The antigen specificity of the peripheral T cells that underwent clonal expansion was not determined. Low levels of normalized T-cell clonal expansion were also seen in some patients who did not respond. In the 0.1-3.0 mg/kg groups, partial responders had among the lowest normalized peripheral clonal expansion, particularly in CD8+ T cells. At doses of 0.1 to 3.0 mg/kg, clonal expansion of both CD4+ and CD8+ T cells in blood was seen between baseline and week 6. On average, CD8+ T cells showed more expanded clones than CD4+ T cells after ivuxolimab.

Patients with a history of autoimmune disease or receiving systemic immunosuppression were excluded from the trial. Peripheral blood for TCR sequencing was drawn from every dose cohort at baseline, at cycle 4 day 1 and at cycle 7 day 1. The samples were taken from a phase I, first-in-human, multicenter, open-label dose-escalation trial of ivuxolimab. Adults with locally advanced or metastatic melanoma, renal cell, hepatocellular, or head and neck squamous cell carcinoma were enrolled in the trial. Before TCR sequencing, CD4+ T cells and CD8+ T cells were sorted from peripheral blood as separate populations. Genomic DNA was isolated from the sorted cells so that the TCRbeta CDR3 region could be sequenced. The immunoSEQ Assay was used to sequence the TCRbeta CDR3 regions. TCRdb retrieved this table from immuneACCESS and kept in-frame rearrangements only. Not all clones are present; in checked studies, unresolved V genes account for under half, and no reason is known for the remainder. The sample yields 60,000 to 85,000 clones; roughly 90% were counted once. The biggest ten clones account for 0.35% to 0.45% of the sample.

Sequenced material: CD4+ or CD8+ T cells sorted from blood, taken in a trial of the OX40 agonist ivuxolimab. This receptor was taken from an adult with an advanced solid tumor such as melanoma, head and neck, liver or kidney cancer. The chain employs TRBV21-1 and TRBJ2-1; TRBD2 is the table's D call and was not checked against the DNA. TRBV21-1 constitutes a pseudogene. Read as DNA, the sequence is TGTGCCAGCAGCAAGTCGACTAGCGGGGGGAACAATGAGCAGTTCTTC. Its translation is CASSKSTSGGNNEQFF.